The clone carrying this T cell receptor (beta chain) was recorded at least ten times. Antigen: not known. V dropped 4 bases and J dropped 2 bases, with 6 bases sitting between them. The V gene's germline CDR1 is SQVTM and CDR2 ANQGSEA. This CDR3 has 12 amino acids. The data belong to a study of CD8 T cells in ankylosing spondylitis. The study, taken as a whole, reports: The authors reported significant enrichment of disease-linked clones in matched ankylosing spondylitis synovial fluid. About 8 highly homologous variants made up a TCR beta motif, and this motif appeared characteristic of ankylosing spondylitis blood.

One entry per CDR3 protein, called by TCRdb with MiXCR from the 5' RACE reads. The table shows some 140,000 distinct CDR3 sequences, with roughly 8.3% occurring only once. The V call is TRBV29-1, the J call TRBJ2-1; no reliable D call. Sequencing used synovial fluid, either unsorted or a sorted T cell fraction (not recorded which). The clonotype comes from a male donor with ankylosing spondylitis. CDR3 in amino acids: CSVARPYNEQFF. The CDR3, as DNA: TGCAGCGTTGCTCGGCCCTACAATGAGCAGTTCTTC.